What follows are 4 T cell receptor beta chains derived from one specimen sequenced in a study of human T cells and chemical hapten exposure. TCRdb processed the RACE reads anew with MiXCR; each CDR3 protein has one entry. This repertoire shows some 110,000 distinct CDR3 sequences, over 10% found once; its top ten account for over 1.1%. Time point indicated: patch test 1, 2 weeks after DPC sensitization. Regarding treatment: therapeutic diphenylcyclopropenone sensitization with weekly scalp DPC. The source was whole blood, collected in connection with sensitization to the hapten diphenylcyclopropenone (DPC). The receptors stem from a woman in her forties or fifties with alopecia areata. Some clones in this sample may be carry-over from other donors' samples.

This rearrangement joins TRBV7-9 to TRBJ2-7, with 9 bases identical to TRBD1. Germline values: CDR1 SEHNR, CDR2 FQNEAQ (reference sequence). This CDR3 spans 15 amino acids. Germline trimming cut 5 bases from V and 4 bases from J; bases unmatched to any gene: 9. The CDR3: CASSGRDRDKYEQYF. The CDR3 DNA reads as TGTGCCAGCAGCGGCCGGGACAGGGATAAATACGAGCAGTACTTC.

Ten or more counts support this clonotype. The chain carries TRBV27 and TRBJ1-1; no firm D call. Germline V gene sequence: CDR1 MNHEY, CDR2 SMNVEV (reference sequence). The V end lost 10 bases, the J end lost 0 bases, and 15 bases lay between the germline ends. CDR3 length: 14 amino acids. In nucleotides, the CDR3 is TGTGCCAACCCAGGACGGATAGTGAACACTGAAGCTTTCTTT. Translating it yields CANPGRIVNTEAFF.

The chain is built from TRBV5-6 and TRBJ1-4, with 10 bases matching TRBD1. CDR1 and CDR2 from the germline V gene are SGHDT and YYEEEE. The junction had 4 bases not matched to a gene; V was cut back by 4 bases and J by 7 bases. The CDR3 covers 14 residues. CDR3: CASSETGGVEKLFF. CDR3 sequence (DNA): TGTGCCAGCAGCGAGACAGGGGGCGTTGAAAAACTGTTTTTT.

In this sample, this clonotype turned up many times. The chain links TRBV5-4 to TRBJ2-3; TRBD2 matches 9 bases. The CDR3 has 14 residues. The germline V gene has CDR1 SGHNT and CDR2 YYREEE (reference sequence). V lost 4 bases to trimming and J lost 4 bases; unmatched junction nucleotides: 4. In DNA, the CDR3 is TGTGCCAGCAGCGGGGGACTAGCTCCAGATACGCAGTATTTT. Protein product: CASSGGLAPDTQYF.